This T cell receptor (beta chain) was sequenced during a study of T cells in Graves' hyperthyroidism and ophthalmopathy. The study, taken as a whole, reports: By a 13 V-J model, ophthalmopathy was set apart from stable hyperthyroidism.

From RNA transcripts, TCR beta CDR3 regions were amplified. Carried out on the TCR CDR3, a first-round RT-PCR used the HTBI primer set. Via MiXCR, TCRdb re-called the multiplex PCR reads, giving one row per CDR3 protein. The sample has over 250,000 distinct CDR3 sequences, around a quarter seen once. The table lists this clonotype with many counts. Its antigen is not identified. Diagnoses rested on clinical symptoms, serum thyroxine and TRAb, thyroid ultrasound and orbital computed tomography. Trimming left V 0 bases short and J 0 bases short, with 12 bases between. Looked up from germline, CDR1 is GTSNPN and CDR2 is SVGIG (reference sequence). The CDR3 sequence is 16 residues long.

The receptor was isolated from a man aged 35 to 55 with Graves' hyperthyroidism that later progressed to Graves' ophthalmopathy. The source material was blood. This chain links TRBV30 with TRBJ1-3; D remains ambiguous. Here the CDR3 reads CAWSVLSASSGNTIYF. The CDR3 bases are TGTGCCTGGAGTGTACTCTCCGCCAGCTCTGGAAACACCATATATTTT.